This record concerns one T cell receptor beta chain sequence. Its antigen is still unknown. Per sorted-subset replicate PCR, input was 150 to 250 ng DNA, representing around 29,000 T cell genomes. Sequencing was performed with immunoSEQ multiplex PCR; in TCRdb, only in-frame clones are kept and a portion is missing. The table records 2 million to 2.5 million clones, about 93% of them present only once. Terminally differentiated effector memory CD45RA+ cells were left out of the naive CD8 fraction, which was CD45RO-negative and positively selected for CCR7. This specimen belongs to a study of shared clonotypes between healthy human individuals. Overall study: A couple of women and a few men aged 18 to 49 made up the donors. Overall study results and limits: Relative to memory subsets, naive subsets generally showed larger estimated richness.

V was cut by 4 bases and J by 8 bases, with 13 bases left in between. CDR1 MDHEN and CDR2 SYDVKM come from the germline V gene. This CDR3 region has 13 residues. This rearrangement joins TRBV28 to TRBJ2-3, with D possibly being TRBD2 (5 bases). The sample was naive CD8+ T cells from PBMCs. The receptor comes from a man between 18 and 29 years old in good health. Some clones in this sample may be carry-over from other donors' samples. The DNA for the CDR3 is TGTGCCAGCAGTTGGGAACTAGACGGTACGCAGTATTTT. The encoded protein is CASSWELDGTQYF.